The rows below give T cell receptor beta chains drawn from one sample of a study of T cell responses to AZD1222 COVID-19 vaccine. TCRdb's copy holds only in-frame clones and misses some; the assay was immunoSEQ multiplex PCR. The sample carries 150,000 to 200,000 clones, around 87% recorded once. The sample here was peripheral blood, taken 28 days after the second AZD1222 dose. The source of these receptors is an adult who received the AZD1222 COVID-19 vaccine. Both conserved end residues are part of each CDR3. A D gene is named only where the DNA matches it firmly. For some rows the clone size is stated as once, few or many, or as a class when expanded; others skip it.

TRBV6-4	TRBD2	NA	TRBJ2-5	CASPTSGGAVETQYF	TGTGCCAGCCCGACTAGCGGGGGGGCTGTCGAGACCCAGTACTTC
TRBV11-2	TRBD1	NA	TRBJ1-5	CASSLGGTGPWEPQHF	TGTGCCAGCAGCTTAGGAGGGACAGGGCCTTGGGAGCCCCAGCATTTT
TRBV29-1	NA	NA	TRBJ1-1	CSVDPPVGVYTEAFF	TGCAGCGTTGACCCACCGGTAGGGGTTTACACTGAAGCTTTCTTT
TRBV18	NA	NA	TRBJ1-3	CASSPPASSGNTIYF	TGTGCCAGCTCACCTCCGGCGAGCTCTGGAAACACCATATATTTT
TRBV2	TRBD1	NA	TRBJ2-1	CASSATGGYNEQFF	TGTGCCAGCAGTGCGACAGGGGGGTACAATGAGCAGTTCTTC
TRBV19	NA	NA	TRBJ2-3	CASSIPGLPPDTQYF	TGTGCCAGTAGTATTCCGGGACTCCCTCCAGATACGCAGTATTTT
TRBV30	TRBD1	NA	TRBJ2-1	CAWRGGTGGWGEQFF	TGTGCCTGGAGAGGGGGGACAGGGGGATGGGGTGAGCAGTTCTTC
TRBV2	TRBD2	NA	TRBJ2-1	CASSVAGGPGEQFF	TGTGCCAGCAGTGTAGCGGGGGGGCCGGGTGAGCAGTTCTTC
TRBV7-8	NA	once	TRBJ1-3	CASSVGTSKGNTIYF	TGTGCCAGCAGCGTCGGGACCTCTAAGGGAAACACCATATATTTT
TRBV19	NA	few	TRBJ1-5	CASSIPNQPQHF	TGTGCCAGTAGTATCCCCAATCAGCCCCAGCATTTT
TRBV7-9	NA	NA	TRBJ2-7	CASSSQRGEGSYEQYF	TGTGCCAGCAGCTCCCAACGGGGAGAGGGGTCCTACGAGCAGTACTTC
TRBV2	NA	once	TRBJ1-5	CASSGGVGNQPQHF	TGTGCCAGCAGTGGGGGTGTAGGGAATCAGCCCCAGCATTTT
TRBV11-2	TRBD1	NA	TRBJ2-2	CASSFSTGGRTGELFF	TGTGCCAGCAGCTTCTCGACAGGGGGCCGGACCGGGGAGCTGTTTTTT
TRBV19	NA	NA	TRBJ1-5	CASSYGGEGQPQHF	TGTGCCAGTAGTTACGGCGGGGAAGGGCAGCCCCAGCATTTT
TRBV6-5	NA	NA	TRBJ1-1	CASSYGTGQGSSVAFF	TGTGCCAGCAGTTACGGAACTGGGCAGGGTTCGTCGGTGGCTTTCTTT
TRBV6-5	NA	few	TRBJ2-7	CASRTTREQYF	TGTGCCAGCAGAACAACGCGCGAGCAGTACTTC
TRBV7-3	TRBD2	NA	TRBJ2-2	CASSLGLAANTGELFF	TGTGCCAGCAGCTTAGGGCTAGCGGCAAACACCGGGGAGCTGTTTTTT
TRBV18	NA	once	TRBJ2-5	CASSSGYLQETQYF	TGTGCCAGCTCCTCCGGGTACCTCCAAGAGACCCAGTACTTC
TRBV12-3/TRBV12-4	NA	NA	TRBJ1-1	CASSLSLNTEAFF	TGTGCCAGCAGTTTAAGTCTGAACACTGAAGCTTTCTTT
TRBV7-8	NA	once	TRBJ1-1	CASSLSDGMNTEAFF	TGTGCCAGCAGCTTATCAGACGGAATGAACACTGAAGCTTTCTTT
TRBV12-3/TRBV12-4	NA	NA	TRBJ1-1	CAIGTNTEAFF	TGTGCCATCGGGACCAACACTGAAGCTTTCTTT
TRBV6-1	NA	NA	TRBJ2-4	CASSEDAGSPNIQYF	TGTGCCAGCAGTGAAGACGCCGGAAGCCCAAACATTCAGTACTTC
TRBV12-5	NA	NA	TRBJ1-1	CASGFGDLNTEAFF	TGTGCTAGTGGTTTTGGTGACCTGAACACTGAAGCTTTCTTT
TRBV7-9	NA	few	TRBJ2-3	CASSLGGGWDTQYF	TGTGCCAGCAGCTTAGGCGGGGGCTGGGATACGCAGTATTTT
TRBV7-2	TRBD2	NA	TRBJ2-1	CASSPIRGSGGIDEQFF	TGTGCCAGCAGCCCCATCCGGGGTAGCGGGGGGATAGATGAGCAGTTCTTC